The 10 T cell receptor beta chains given below trace back to one sample, sequenced in a study of T-cell memory formation after mild COVID-19 (TCRdb year 2021). Receptors were amplified or captured by 5' RACE. Sequencing relied on an Illumina NovaSeq 6000. TCRdb's own reprocessing of the public reads used fastp at Q25 and MiXCR and kept productive beta chains. Rows are unified per CDR3 protein, each entry keeping the most common DNA and genes. The sample includes roughly 200,000 distinct CDR3 sequences, with approximately 16% observed a single time. Approximately 2.2% of the sample is in the top ten clones. Specimen: PBMCs or a T cell subset sorted from them (not recorded which). These receptors originate from an adult woman who had mild COVID-19 (a few samples of this study predate the infection). The sample titles of this study are shuffled in the database, so cell type and time point are left out; the donor was told from shared clones.

There are a few counts of this clonotype. The chain combines TRBV7-8 with TRBJ1-4, with 7 bases aligning to TRBD1. V was pared by 2 bases and J by 7 bases, with 10 bases of the junction left unmatched. The CDR3 has 16 residues. Germline V gene lookup returns CDR1 SGHVS and CDR2 FQNEAQ. The CDR3 nucleotides read TGTGCCAGCAGCTTACCCGACAGGGTTCGACGTGAAAAACTGTTTTTT. Translating it yields CASSLPDRVRREKLFF.

CDR3 sequence: CASSQDPGGRPGTDTQYF. As DNA, the CDR3 is TGCGCCAGCAGCCAAGACCCCGGGGGGCGACCCGGCACAGATACGCAGTATTTT. The rearrangement links TRBV4-3 to TRBJ2-3; TRBD2 is a possible D gene (7 bases). V lost 0 bases, J lost 1 base, and 17 bases lay in between. Germline CDR1 reads LGHNA; CDR2 reads YSLEER. The CDR3 covers 18 residues.

This clonotype came up a few times. The CDR3 region has the DNA TGTGCCAGCAGTCGGACAGTTGACACTGAAGCTTTCTTT. Protein sequence: CASSRTVDTEAFF. The chain couples TRBV5-6 to TRBJ1-1; TRBD1 is a possible D gene (6 bases). The CDR3 is 13 amino acids. Trimming stripped 5 bases from V and 3 bases from J, with 11 bases between. CDR1 SGHDT and CDR2 YYEEEE come from the germline V gene.

This clonotype was detected only a few times. This sequence joins TRBV7-9 and TRBJ2-7, with D tentatively TRBD2 (6 bases). CDR1 and CDR2 from the germline V gene are SEHNR and FQNEAQ (reference sequence). V lost 5 bases to trimming and J lost 0 bases, with 17 bases between them. CDR3 size: 16 residues. This CDR3 is CASSGGYGWPSYEQYF. In nucleotides, the CDR3 is TGTGCCAGCAGCGGGGGGTACGGCTGGCCCTCCTACGAGCAGTACTTC.

This clonotype was observed a handful of times. CDR3 sequence (DNA): TGTGCCAGCAGCTTCCGGGACACAACCTACGAGCAGTACTTC. This gives the protein CASSFRDTTYEQYF. This chain uses TRBV11-3 with TRBJ2-7, with a weak D call TRBD1 (6 bases). The germline V gene has CDR1 SGHNT and CDR2 YENEEA. Trimming cost V 3 bases and J 2 bases, with 11 bases left between them. CDR3 size: 14 residues. Looking up the rest from reference TRBV11-3 and TRBJ2-7 gives the full variable domain: EAGVVQSPRYKIIEKKQPVAFWCNPISGHNTLYWYLQNLGQGPELLIRYENEEAVDDSQLPKDRFSAERLKGVDSTLKIQPAELGDSAVYLCASSFRDTTYEQYFGPGTRLTVT.

This clonotype occurred a few times. The chain combines TRBV18 with TRBJ2-7; TRBD2 is a possible D gene (5 bases). Germline-derived CDR1 and CDR2 are KGHSH and LQKENI. The V end lost 3 bases, the J end lost 0 bases, and 9 bases lay between the germline ends. CDR3 size: 14 residues. The CDR3 DNA sequence: TGTGCCAGCTCACCCCGGGAAACCTCCTACGAGCAGTACTTC. The encoded protein is CASSPRETSYEQYF.

The V and J genes are TRBV5-1 and TRBJ2-1, with D tentatively TRBD1 (7 bases). Germline CDR1 reads SGHRS; CDR2 reads YFSETQ. V shed 0 bases and J shed 8 bases, with 12 bases lying between them. The CDR3 totals 14 residues. CDR3 sequence: CASSLGQGGHEQFF. For the CDR3, the DNA is TGCGCCAGCAGCTTGGGACAGGGAGGTCATGAGCAGTTCTTC.

The table lists this clonotype with a few counts. The chain employs TRBV30 and TRBJ2-2, with D perhaps given as TRBD1 or TRBD2 (5 bases each). V lost 1 base, J lost 7 bases, and 10 bases lay in between. Germline V lookup: CDR1 GTSNPN, CDR2 SVGIG (reference sequence). This CDR3 contains 13 residues. CDR3 bases: TGTGCCTGGAGTGCACAGGCGGGCGGGGAGCTGTTTTTT. Translation gives CAWSAQAGGELFF.

The J gene is TRBJ2-1, the V gene TRBV12-3 or TRBV12-4, with TRBD2 identical over 8 bases. V gave up 7 bases and J gave up 8 bases; unmatched junction bases: 16. The CDR3 has 16 amino acids. The CDR3 here is CASTKQAGVQGDEQFF. The CDR3 DNA reads as TGTGCCAGCACCAAACAAGCGGGAGTTCAAGGTGATGAGCAGTTCTTC.

V and J are TRBV6-5 and TRBJ2-7, with D possibly matching TRBD1 (5 bases). Trimming stripped 6 bases from V and 0 bases from J, with 12 bases between. This CDR3 spans 14 amino acids. The germline gives CDR1 MNHEY, CDR2 SVGAGI. CDR3 in amino acids: CASRFIQGSYEQYF. The CDR3 DNA is TGTGCCAGCAGGTTTATCCAGGGCTCCTACGAGCAGTACTTC.